Given below is one TCR beta chain in context. Its antigen is as yet unknown. An end of the junction does not agree with germline; a read error may underlie this. Germline V lookup: CDR1 SEHNR, CDR2 FQNEAQ (reference sequence). The CDR3 is 14 amino acids. The sample originates from a study of tumor-infiltrating lymphocytes in primary liver carcinoma. Background on the study: The five patients, who were men and women, ranged in age from 30 to 69 years. Roughly 3.65 to 7.5 million productive TCRbeta reads came from each sample, comparable across tissue types. Overall study findings and caveats: Tumors had a significantly higher top-250-clone fraction than blood (p = 0.039).

Blood RNA was derived from unsorted whole blood, and germline DNA was extracted too. A sample of approximately 4 milliliters of peripheral blood was taken before surgery. The researchers produced TCR beta cDNA from around 0.5 ug total RNA with a constant-region primer. Three nested multiplex PCR rounds of slightly modified ARM-PCR generated TCR beta libraries. TRBV1-TRBV30 forward and Cbeta reverse primers drove the first two approximately 10-cycle rounds. Each CDR3 protein is one row after TCRdb ran MiXCR on the multiplex PCR reads. The table shows 150,000 to 200,000 distinct CDR3 sequences, with approximately 60% occurring only once.

The receptor comes from a man aged 35 to 55 with primary liver carcinoma and hepatitis B virus infection. The chain has TRBV7-9 and TRBJ2-5, with D possibly TRBD2 on 5 matching bases. The sample consisted of peripheral blood. This CDR3 is CAGSDRLAGETQYF. The CDR3 nucleotides read TGTGCCGGCAGCGACCGGCTGGCGGGAGAGACCCAGTACTTC.